These 27 T cell receptor beta chains were sequenced from one sample in a study of blood T cell repertoires in COVID-19. The protocol was immunoSEQ multiplex PCR, while the TCRdb copy is restricted to in-frame clones and leaves out a portion. The profile covers roughly 100,000 clones, with approximately 84% appearing a single time and approximately 4.5% taken by the ten largest. The sample was peripheral blood. The receptors come from a human donor in a cohort sampled during active COVID-19.

The chain couples TRBV7-9 to TRBJ1-2; D gene ambiguous. V was trimmed by 2 bases and J by 4 bases, leaving 11 bases between them. The CDR3 runs to 14 residues. Germline CDR1 is SEHNR and CDR2 is FQNEAQ (reference sequence). The CDR3 sequence: CASSLSHTTYGYTF. In nucleotides, the CDR3 is TGTGCCAGCAGCTTATCCCACACCACCTATGGCTACACCTTC.

A remark on this clone: Other DNA sequences in the sample encode the same CDR3. The rearrangement joins TRBV5-1 to TRBJ2-3; D is unresolved. Deletions cut 1 base from V and 1 base from J, with 7 bases between. Germline V gives CDR1 SGHRS, CDR2 YFSETQ. The CDR3 length is 14 residues. CDR3 DNA sequence: TGCGCCAGCAGCTTGTCGGCGGGCACAGATACGCAGTATTTT. This gives the protein CASSLSAGTDTQYF.

This clone has just one count. V is TRBV24-1 and J is TRBJ2-3; a weak D match, TRBD2 (5 bases). V shed 10 bases and J shed 4 bases, with 20 bases lying between them. CDR1 and CDR2 from the germline V gene are KGHDR and SFDVKD. This CDR3 comprises 15 residues. CDR3 in amino acids: CATSSTGPRADTQYF. The CDR3 region has the DNA TGTGCCACTTCTAGCACCGGACCGCGGGCAGATACGCAGTATTTT.

The rearrangement uses TRBV5-6 and TRBJ2-1, with 10 bases matching TRBD2. The CDR3 loop spans 14 amino acids. The J segment lost 8 bases and the V segment lost 1 base, leaving 3 bases of the junction unmatched. From germline, CDR1 is SGHDT and CDR2 YYEEEE. In DNA form, the CDR3 reads TGTGCCAGCAGCTTGAGCGGGGGGGCCGATGAGCAGTTCTTC. Amino acid sequence: CASSLSGGADEQFF.

The gene calls are TRBV5-4 and TRBJ2-1; 7 bases are shared with TRBD1. This CDR3 has 15 amino acids. Germline V gene sequence: CDR1 SGHNT, CDR2 YYREEE (reference sequence). Losses at the gene ends were 4 bases for V and 4 bases for J; bases not matched to a gene: 8. The CDR3 region is CASSGSGQLYNEQFF. The CDR3 DNA follows: TGTGCCAGCAGCGGCTCGGGACAGCTATACAATGAGCAGTTCTTC.

J is TRBJ1-4 and V is TRBV5-4, with 8 bases lining up with TRBD1. Germline CDR1 SGHNT, CDR2 YYREEE (reference sequence). The V segment lost 3 bases and the J segment 5 bases; nucleotides outside the gene matches: 9. CDR3 length: 16 residues. CDR3 sequence reads: CASSSKTGGQNEKLFF. The CDR3 DNA follows: TGTGCCAGCAGCTCGAAAACAGGGGGGCAAAATGAAAAACTGTTTTTT.

The chain uses TRBV9 and TRBJ2-2; a weak D match, TRBD1 (7 bases). Trimming cost V 2 bases and J 7 bases, with 12 bases left between them. Germline V gene sequence: CDR1 SGDLS, CDR2 YYNGEE. The CDR3 consists of 14 residues. The CDR3 region has the DNA TGTGCCAGCAGCGTCCAGGGGGGCGGCGGGGAGCTGTTTTTT. This translates into CASSVQGGGGELFF.

The chain joins TRBV2 to TRBJ2-5, with TRBD1 identical over 8 bases. The CDR3 is 15 residues long. J was trimmed by 6 bases and V by 6 bases; bases with no gene match: 12. Germline values: CDR1 SNHLY, CDR2 FYNNEI. The CDR3 region has the DNA TGTGCCAGCAGACTCGGACAGGGATTCTTGAAGACCCAGTACTTC. This gives the protein CASRLGQGFLKTQYF.

This chain uses TRBV30 with TRBJ2-3; TRBD2 aligns across 8 bases. This CDR3 contains 14 residues. Germline V gene lookup returns CDR1 GTSNPN and CDR2 SVGIG (reference sequence). Trimming at V came to 4 bases and at J to 2 bases, leaving 5 bases not matched to a gene. This CDR3 is CAWNGGASTDTQYF. CDR3 coding DNA: TGTGCCTGGAACGGGGGGGCTTCCACAGATACGCAGTATTTT.

The chain recombines TRBV7-2 with TRBJ1-2; 9 bases line up with TRBD1. The V segment lost 0 bases and the J segment 8 bases; nucleotides outside the gene matches: 10. The V gene's germline CDR1 is SGHTA and CDR2 FQGNSA. This CDR3 comprises 16 residues. The CDR3 DNA reads as TGTGCCAGCAGCTTAGCGGACAGGGGCGGGTCGTGGGGCTACACCTTC. Protein product: CASSLADRGGSWGYTF.

In DNA, the CDR3 is TGCGCCAGCAGCCAAGAAGGTGCGGGACGCGATACGCAGTATTTT. Translating gives CASSQEGAGRDTQYF. The chain uses TRBV4-3 and TRBJ2-3; TRBD2 might be the D (6 bases). Trimming pared 0 bases from V and 6 bases from J, leaving 13 bases between. Germline V gives CDR1 LGHNA, CDR2 YSLEER. This CDR3 region has 15 residues.

V gene TRBV11-3 combines with J gene TRBJ2-1; maybe TRBD2 (6 bases). V lost 4 bases, J lost 7 bases, and 14 bases lay in between. The CDR3 is 14 residues long. The germline gives CDR1 SGHNT, CDR2 YENEEA. This CDR3 is CASSWRGTGNEQFF. In DNA form, the CDR3 reads TGTGCCAGCAGCTGGCGGGGAACGGGGAATGAGCAGTTCTTC.

The chain carries TRBV4-1 and TRBJ1-2, with D uncertain. The germline V gene has CDR1 MGHRA and CDR2 YSYEKL. The length of the CDR3 is 15 residues. The V and J ends lost 3 bases and 4 bases respectively, with 15 bases between them. CDR3 residues: CASSHNNLVVYGYTF. The CDR3 DNA reads TGCGCCAGCAGCCATAACAACCTAGTGGTCTATGGCTACACCTTC.

The J gene is TRBJ2-1, the V gene TRBV15, with unresolved D. V lost 5 bases and J lost 8, with 19 bases in between. The CDR3 sequence is 15 residues long. Germline V CDR1 and CDR2: LNHNV, YYDKDF (reference sequence). The chain's CDR3 is CATSSTPIVSDEQFF. In DNA, the CDR3 is TGTGCCACCAGCTCGACTCCAATTGTATCCGATGAGCAGTTCTTC. The full variable domain, in which reference TRBV15 and TRBJ2-1 provide the parts outside the CDR3, is DAMVIQNPRYQVTQFGKPVTLSCSQTLNHNVMYWYQQKSSQAPKLLFHYYDKDFNNEADTPDNFQSRRPNTSFCFLDIRSPGLGDTAMYLCATSSTPIVSDEQFFGPGTRLTVL.

The chain employs TRBV24-1 and TRBJ2-1; TRBD2 is a possible D gene (6 bases). The CDR3 spans 17 residues. Germline V gives CDR1 KGHDR, CDR2 SFDVKD. V dropped 0 bases and J dropped 4 bases, with 15 bases sitting between them. The CDR3 spells CATSDLSTGGPYNEQFF. The CDR3 nucleotides read TGTGCCACCAGTGATTTGAGTACCGGGGGACCGTACAATGAGCAGTTCTTC.

The V gene is TRBV3-1 (or the pseudogene TRBV3-2), the J gene TRBJ2-7, with D perhaps TRBD1 (6 bases). V was pared by 1 base and J by 3 bases, with 7 bases between. Germline-derived CDR1 and CDR2 are LGHDT and YNNKEL (reference sequence). The length of the CDR3 is 13 residues. CDR3 protein: CASSQGGGYEQYF. The CDR3 DNA reads as TGTGCCAGCAGCCAAGGAGGGGGCTACGAGCAGTACTTC.

The chain uses TRBV12-3 or TRBV12-4 and TRBJ1-1; D gene ambiguous. The ends were cut back, 4 bases at V and 10 bases at J, with 13 bases in the middle. The CDR3 has 12 amino acids. The CDR3 is CASSSVYFGAFF. CDR3 nucleotide sequence: TGTGCCAGCAGTTCTGTCTATTTCGGAGCTTTCTTT.

This clone was seen only once. V gene TRBV6-5 combines with J gene TRBJ1-5; D is perhaps TRBD1 (5 bases). The germline V gene has CDR1 MNHEY and CDR2 SVGAGI. CDR3 length: 13 amino acids. Trimming took off 10 bases at V and 7 bases at J, with 17 bases between the two ends. In DNA, the CDR3 is TGTGCCACCTCCAGGGTTTTCGGCCAGCCCCAGCATTTT. Translating gives CATSRVFGQPQHF.

The chain combines TRBV5-6 with TRBJ2-3, with D perhaps matching TRBD2 (6 bases). Trimming shortened V by 0 bases and J by 1 base, and 15 bases separated the two germline ends. Germline assignment: CDR1 SGHDT and CDR2 YYEEEE. The CDR3 contains 17 residues. CDR3: CASSLGAFGGGTDTQYF. CDR3 bases: TGTGCCAGCAGCTTGGGCGCTTTCGGGGGTGGCACAGATACGCAGTATTTT.

V is TRBV2 and J is TRBJ2-5, with D possibly TRBD1 on 5 matching bases. The CDR3 spans 11 residues. Trimming stripped 6 bases from V and 5 bases from J, with 7 bases between. Germline CDR1 and CDR2: SNHLY and FYNNEI. CDR3 protein: CASSTGETQYF. The CDR3 nucleotides are TGTGCCAGCAGCACAGGCGAGACCCAGTACTTC.

This chain connects TRBV4-1 to TRBJ1-3; D perhaps matches TRBD1 (5 bases). V was clipped by 0 bases and J by 4 bases, with 13 bases between them. The CDR3 loop spans 16 amino acids. Germline V lookup: CDR1 MGHRA, CDR2 YSYEKL. CDR3 in amino acids: CASSQERGSRGNTIYF. The CDR3 DNA follows: TGCGCCAGCAGCCAAGAAAGGGGTTCGAGAGGAAACACCATATATTTT.

The chain is built from TRBV18 and TRBJ2-5, with 8 nucleotides matching TRBD1. J gave up 2 bases and V 3 bases, and 2 bases lay outside the gene matches. CDR1 is KGHSH and CDR2 is LQKENI in the germline V gene. The CDR3 runs to 14 residues. As DNA, the CDR3 is TGTGCCAGCTCACCGGGGACAGGACAAGAGACCCAGTACTTC. Encoded protein: CASSPGTGQETQYF.

This sequence joins TRBV6-1 and TRBJ2-5; TRBD1 agrees at 9 bases. The germline CDR1 and CDR2 sequences are MNHNS and SASEGT. The CDR3 length is 17 residues. The junction had 14 bases not matched to a gene; V was cut back by 4 bases and J by 5 bases. In DNA form, the CDR3 reads TGTGCCAGCAGTGTTACGACCGGGACAGGGTTTCGGGAGACCCAGTACTTC. Translated: CASSVTTGTGFRETQYF.

This sequence joins TRBV5-1 and TRBJ2-7; weak D call: TRBD2 (7 bases). With 7 bases removed from V and 7 bases from J, the gap between germline ends came to 24 bases. Germline V gene data show CDR1 as SGHRS and CDR2 as YFSETQ. The length of the CDR3 is 15 residues. Written as DNA, the CDR3 is TGCGCCAGCGCCCTCACTACTGGGGGGGGGCTTGAGCAGTACTTC. Encoded protein: CASALTTGGGLEQYF.

This rearrangement joins TRBV28 to TRBJ2-4, with TRBD1 as a possible D gene (6 bases). Trimming pared 1 base from V and 6 bases from J, leaving 13 bases between. Germline assignment: CDR1 MDHEN and CDR2 SYDVKM. This CDR3 has 15 residues. The CDR3 here is CASSLFWQGSNIQYF. CDR3 nucleotides: TGTGCCAGCAGTTTATTCTGGCAGGGGTCAAACATTCAGTACTTC.

V gene TRBV4-3 combines with J gene TRBJ2-7, with TRBD2 identical over 13 bases. The CDR3 sequence is 17 residues long. V shed 4 bases, J shed 3 bases, and the junction held 9 bases outside the gene matches. Germline V gives CDR1 LGHNA, CDR2 YSLEER. In nucleotides, the CDR3 is TGCGCCAGCAGCCGAGGGACTAGCGGGACGGATGGCTACGAGCAGTACTTC. This sequence encodes CASSRGTSGTDGYEQYF.

This clone was observed a few times. The chain has TRBV6-5 and TRBJ1-6; 10 nucleotides agree with TRBD1. With 5 bases clipped from V and 9 bases from J, the junction kept 7 bases outside the gene matches. CDR3 length equals 15 residues. Germline lookup yields CDR1 MNHEY and CDR2 SVGAGI. The CDR3 region has the DNA TGTGCCAGCAGTCCCTCCCGGGACAGGGGTTCACCCCTCCACTTT. Protein product: CASSPSRDRGSPLHF.